One T cell receptor beta chain is described in this entry. This clone's antigen is unknown. Base qualities are not at hand, and no much larger clone is one base apart. Each donor gave one peripheral blood draw, averaging about 100 mL, which was collected into heparinised tubes. Naive, central memory, regulatory and stem cell-like memory CD4+ T cells were sorted on a BD FACSAria II using a panel including CD45RO, CCR7, CD25, CD127, CD95 and CD27. A purity above 95% was achieved for all sorted populations. PBMCs were isolated immediately by Lymphoprep density gradient centrifugation and stained directly without culture. So that batch effects would be minimized, each experiment stained and sorted samples in pairs, pairing one healthy donor with one patient. The entire amount of isolated RNA was reverse transcribed using the High Capacity cDNA Reverse Transcription Kit, so the sequenced TCRB transcripts were expressed ones. Naive, central memory and regulatory T cell samples underwent deep immunoSEQ sequencing, averaging about 3.5 million total reads per sample. Sorted cells were lysed in RLT buffer, and RNA was extracted using DNase-treated RNeasy Micro or Mini kits according to cell number. To prevent cross-contamination, every cell subset was processed on its own, while patient and healthy donor samples were processed together. TCRB sequences were amplified from cDNA with the immunoSEQ multiplex PCR, producing 87-bp fragments spanning the CDR3 region. Amplicons were sequenced on the Illumina HiSeq platform. The published analysis was carried out like this. Synthetic template baselines were used to correct PCR bias computationally, reads within Hamming distance 2 were collapsed together, and singletons that could not be merged were discarded. By aligning reads against IMGT, V, D and J genes, CDR3 length, and insertions or deletions at six rearrangement sites were assigned. Clonotype counts were normalized to sorted cell number within each subset before computing true diversity and Gini coefficients with the tcR R package. Repertoire sharing was quantified using the overlap coefficient calculated on TCRB nucleotide sequences. Out-of-frame TCRB sequences from naive cells were analyzed to stand in for the pre-selection repertoire. TCRdb retrieved this table from immuneACCESS and kept in-frame rearrangements only. Not all clones are present; in checked studies, unresolved V genes account for under half, and no reason is known for the remainder. V and J calls and clone size are as listed in that table; D and trimming were resolved from the DNA. The table for this sample lists about 650,000 clones; roughly 12% of them were counted only once. Of the sample, roughly 0.11% falls within the top ten clones.

The entry originates in a study of beta chain features in type 1 diabetes (dated by TCRdb to 2016 to 2019). In terms of the full investigation: Mean age, gender distribution, total cell number and subset yield did not differ between patients and healthy donors. The study compared the TCRB repertoires of sorted circulating CD4+ T cell subsets in recently diagnosed type 1 diabetes patients with those in matched healthy donors. A total of over 95,000,000 sorted cells were examined across all samples, and RNA yield correlated strongly with the number of cells per subset. Whereas all 28 donors provided naive and central memory subsets, regulatory and stem cell-like memory subsets were isolated from just 8 patients and about 8 healthy donors.

What the work shows at the level of the full study, not this receptor alone: Naive, central memory and regulatory TCRB repertoires appeared to be more alike among patients than among healthy donors. PCR may preferentially amplify shorter templates, but because patient and control samples were amplified and corrected together, any resulting skew would affect both groups equally. Because the HLA sub-analyses included only small numbers of individuals, any influence of HLA type on TCRB rearrangement was left unresolved. Patients with type 1 diabetes made fewer insertions and deleted more nucleotides at VDJ recombination sites, implying thymic rearrangement abnormalities. Because cDNA was sequenced instead of genomic DNA, highly expressing activated cells could be over-represented, though the groups showed no difference in activation or CD3 levels. Type 1 diabetes patients showed a moderate but significant shortening of TCRB CDR3 length in all four CD4+ subsets.

For this chain, trimming is 1 base at the V end and 6 bases at the J end, and the number of junction bases without a gene match is 6. CDR1 and CDR2, looked up from the germline V gene, are SGHRS and YFSETQ. The CDR3 goes from the cysteine to the phenylalanine over 14 residues. Only the CDR3 DNA stays, 42 bases, in frame from base 1. This clonotype was sampled from a man younger than 40 with type 1 diabetes. The chain links TRBV5-1 with TRBJ2-7, with TRBD1 matching 8 junction bases. The sequenced sample was naive CD4+ T cells from blood. Reading the label with the study, this specimen's cell subset or site is: true naive CD4+ T cells. The CDR3 region: CASSLTGQEGEQYF. The DNA is as follows: TGCGCCAGCAGCTTGACGGGACAGGAGGGCGAGCAGTACTTC.